Below, 10 T cell receptor beta chains from the same sample are listed, as sequenced in a study of T cell repertoires in cytomegalovirus infection. TCRdb analysed the reads with MiXCR anew, one entry per CDR3 protein. The table has a few hundred thousand distinct CDR3 sequences, 12% to 15% seen once. Material: PBMCs. These receptors came from a human donor in good health (CMV status not recorded). Some clones in this sample may be carry-over from other donors' samples.

This clonotype occurred many times. This chain joins TRBV28 and TRBJ2-3; D remains ambiguous. With 2 bases removed from V and 2 bases from J, the gap between germline ends came to 11 bases. CDR3 length equals 15 residues. Germline CDR1 and CDR2: MDHEN and SYDVKM. CDR3 loop: CASSLPQEYTDTQYF. The CDR3 nucleotides are TGTGCCAGCAGTTTACCTCAGGAGTACACAGATACGCAGTATTTT. The variable domain in full, with the rest retrieved from reference TRBV28 and TRBJ2-3, is DVKVTQSSRYLVKRTGEKVFLECVQDMDHENMFWYRQDPGLGLRLIYFSYDVKMKEKGDIPEGYSVSREKKERFSLILESASTNQTSMYLCASSLPQEYTDTQYFGPGTRLTVL.

This clonotype was seen at least ten times. The chain is built from TRBV7-2 and TRBJ2-7; D is undetermined. CDR3 size: 14 residues. V was cut by 0 bases and J by 6 bases, with 12 bases left in between. Germline V CDR1 and CDR2: SGHTA, FQGNSA. The DNA for the CDR3 is TGTGCCAGCAGCTTAGCGCCCGCTACGCTCGAGCAGTACTTC. Translation: CASSLAPATLEQYF. Combining the CDR3 with reference TRBV7-2 and TRBJ2-7 gives the whole variable domain GAGVSQSPSNKVTEKGKDVELRCDPISGHTALYWYRQSLGQGLEFLIYFQGNSAPDKSGLPSDRFSAERTGGSVSTLTIQRTQQEDSAVYLCASSLAPATLEQYFGPGTRLTVT.

Regarding this clonotype: Compared with germline, one end of the junction differs, possibly owing to a read error. J is TRBJ2-1 and V is TRBV4-1; possibly TRBD1 or TRBD2 for D (6 bases each). The CDR3 loop spans 13 amino acids. CDR1 is MGHRA, CDR2 YSYEKL, per germline. In nucleotides, the CDR3 is TGCACCAGCAGCCAAGTTGGGGGGCGCAGGCAGTTCTTC. This codes for CTSSQVGGRRQFF.

The genes are TRBV5-1 and TRBJ1-1; D perhaps matches TRBD1 (6 bases). The germline gives CDR1 SGHRS, CDR2 YFSETQ. The CDR3 runs 15 residues. Trimming stripped 0 bases from V and 1 base from J, with 10 bases between. The CDR3 spells CASSLDGGQNTEAFF. DNA for the CDR3: TGCGCCAGCAGCTTGGACGGGGGGCAGAACACTGAAGCTTTCTTT.

The sample holds many counts of this clonotype. The J gene is TRBJ1-6, the V gene TRBV7-2; no clear D gene. The length of the CDR3 is 17 residues. Trimming pared 2 bases from V and 0 bases from J, leaving 11 bases between. Germline CDR1 reads SGHTA; CDR2 reads FQGNSA. This chain's CDR3 is CASSLMALSSYNSPLHF. The CDR3 DNA reads TGTGCCAGCAGCTTAATGGCGCTCAGCTCCTATAATTCACCCCTCCACTTT.

This clonotype occurred many times. The J gene is TRBJ1-1, the V gene TRBV12-3 or TRBV12-4, with D unresolved. V lost 5 bases to trimming and J lost 1 base, with 8 bases between them. The CDR3 sequence is 13 residues long. The CDR3 sequence: CASSRARNTEAFF. CDR3 coding DNA: TGTGCCAGCAGTCGGGCGAGGAACACTGAAGCTTTCTTT.

V usage is TRBV29-1 and J usage is TRBJ2-5; D is possibly TRBD1 (6 bases). V dropped 6 bases and J dropped 2 bases, with 16 bases sitting between them. Germline assignment: CDR1 SQVTM and CDR2 ANQGSEA. This CDR3 spans 14 amino acids. The CDR3 reads CSVHRERGQETQYF. CDR3 DNA: TGCAGCGTACACAGGGAGAGAGGGCAAGAGACCCAGTACTTC.

This chain connects TRBV2 to TRBJ2-2; D may be TRBD2 (6 bases). Germline V gene lookup returns CDR1 SNHLY and CDR2 FYNNEI. This CDR3 is built from 13 residues. The ends were cut back, 3 bases at V and 6 bases at J, with 8 bases in the middle. The CDR3 loop is CASSDGTAGELFF. CDR3 nucleotide sequence: TGTGCCAGCAGTGATGGGACTGCCGGGGAGCTGTTTTTT.

This clonotype appeared many times. V usage is TRBV20-1 and J usage is TRBJ2-1, with a tentative D call TRBD1 (6 bases). The CDR3 has 14 residues. The V and J ends lost 6 bases and 2 bases respectively, with 14 bases between them. Per germline, CDR1 DFQATT and CDR2 SNEGSKA (reference sequence). CDR3 DNA sequence: TGCAGTGCCGCCCGGGACAACGCCTACAATGAGCAGTTCTTC. This translates into CSAARDNAYNEQFF.

This clonotype came up many times. The chain combines TRBV7-2 with TRBJ2-3; the D gene could be TRBD1 or TRBD2 (5 bases each). The CDR3 is 13 amino acids. V lost 4 bases and J 1 base, leaving 6 bases between the germline ends. CDR1 and CDR2 from the germline V gene are SGHTA and FQGNSA. The DNA for the CDR3 is TGTGCCAGCAGCTGGGGACGCACAGATACGCAGTATTTT. This encodes CASSWGRTDTQYF.